A selection of T cell receptor beta chains follows, all from one sample in a study of T cell repertoires in cytomegalovirus infection. One entry per CDR3 protein, called by TCRdb with MiXCR from the reads. The sample contains hundreds of thousands of distinct CDR3 sequences, 9.5% of which appear only once. The specimen was PBMCs. The receptors come from a human donor in good health (CMV status not recorded). Some clones in this sample may be carry-over from other donors' samples. The conserved cysteine and the conserved F or W are not part of the CDR3 here.

j_gene,v_gene,CDR3aa
TRBJ2-7,TRBV12-3/TRBV12-4,ASMGTGGREQY
TRBJ2-1,TRBV7-3,ASSSPGLAASYNEQF
TRBJ1-2,TRBV28,ASSLQGDLSRGSGGYT
TRBJ1-5,TRBV28,ASYWGAVGQPQH
TRBJ1-2,TRBV4-1,ASSPSGGTGYGYT
TRBJ2-7,TRBV7-2,ASSPSTAPYEQY
TRBJ1-5,TRBV28,ASRTGTAHNQPQH
TRBJ2-2,TRBV11-1,ASSPQGATGELF
TRBJ2-3,TRBV14,ASSQDIRGTQY
TRBJ1-5,TRBV28,ASLTGGASNQPQH
TRBJ2-5,TRBV25-1,ASEPGRGTGPVETQY
TRBJ1-2,TRBV7-2,ASSLKNGYT